The clone carrying this T cell receptor beta chain came up a few times. Its antigen is currently unknown. The source of the sample is a study of cytomegalovirus exposure and HLA in healthy donors. Study findings and constraints: 87-base-pair reads could not separate some V segments, including TRBV6-2 and TRBV6-3. The study assumed roughly uniform donor sequencing depth for presence/absence analyses. Whilst most TCR sequences proved rare, a subset of public TCRs occurred across many donors.

Researchers ran the PCR with 60 Vbeta and 13 Jbeta primers. Clones were read by immunoSEQ multiplex PCR, and TCRdb kept only the in-frame ones, dropping some. The sample lists about 130,000 clones, around 8.5% occurring once. Germline CDR1 is MDHEN and CDR2 is SYDVKM. This CDR3 region has 15 residues. V was shortened by 3 bases and J by 0 bases, with 9 bases between the two germline ends. The receptor's source is a middle-aged man in good health and CMV-seronegative. V and J are TRBV28 and TRBJ2-1; D is perhaps TRBD1 (5 bases). The specimen was PBMCs. The CDR3 DNA reads as TGTGCCAGCAGTTTTGGTGACAGCTCCTACAATGAGCAGTTCTTC. Translating gives CASSFGDSSYNEQFF.